This entry lists 18 T cell receptor beta chains sequenced from one sample in a study of blood T cell repertoires in COVID-19. TCRdb keeps only in-frame clones here, not all; method: immunoSEQ multiplex PCR. The sample contains some 54,000 clones, about 91% of which appear only once. Material for sequencing was peripheral blood. These receptors came from a man in his sixties with acute or convalescent COVID-19.

The CDR3 nucleotides read TGTGCCAGCAGTTTCGAGCGGGCGGGGTACAATGAGCAGTTCTTC. Residues: CASSFERAGYNEQFF. J is TRBJ2-1 and V is TRBV27; D might be TRBD2 (6 bases). Germline V gives CDR1 MNHEY, CDR2 SMNVEV (reference sequence). The V gene lost 3 bases and the J gene lost 4 bases, with 13 bases spanning the gap. This CDR3 has 15 amino acids.

The V gene is TRBV6-2 or TRBV6-3, the J gene TRBJ1-6; TRBD1 agrees at 9 bases. The CDR3 runs to 16 residues. CDR1 and CDR2 (germline): MNHEY, SVGEGT. With 2 bases clipped from V and 10 bases from J, the junction kept 9 bases outside the gene matches. The CDR3 nucleotides are TGTGCCAGCAGTTACCGAGGGACAGGGCAAGGCTCACCCCTCCACTTT. Protein sequence: CASSYRGTGQGSPLHF.

The genes are TRBV20-1 and TRBJ1-3; unclear D gene. The CDR3 has 12 amino acids. CDR1 is DFQATT, CDR2 SNEGSKA, per germline (reference sequence). Trimming cost V 3 bases and J 6 bases, with 9 bases left between them. CDR3 residues: CSASRVENTIYF. The CDR3 DNA follows: TGCAGTGCTAGTAGAGTCGAAAACACCATATATTTT.

The chain links TRBV19 to TRBJ2-3; 10 bases map to TRBD2. The junction had 13 bases not matched to a gene; V was cut back by 6 bases and J by 7 bases. There are 16 residues in the CDR3. CDR1 and CDR2 from the germline V gene are LNHDA and SQIVND (reference sequence). CDR3 protein: CASSPQERGGGNTQYF. The CDR3 DNA reads TGTGCCAGTAGCCCCCAGGAGCGGGGGGGAGGGAATACGCAGTATTTT. Full variable domain (rest looked up from reference TRBV19 and TRBJ2-3): DGGITQSPKYLFRKEGQNVTLSCEQNLNHDAMYWYRQDPGQGLRLIYYSQIVNDFQKGDIAEGYSVSREKKESFPLTVTSAQKNPTAFYLCASSPQERGGGNTQYFGPGTRLTVL.

V usage is TRBV28 and J usage is TRBJ1-4; D gene unclear. Between the trimmed V and J ends, which lost 2 bases and 1 base, there was a span of 14 bases. CDR1 is MDHEN, CDR2 SYDVKM, per germline. The CDR3 runs to 17 residues. DNA of the CDR3: TGTGCCAGCAGTTTAATCCAACCGACACTAACTAATGAAAAACTGTTTTTT. Translation: CASSLIQPTLTNEKLFF.

In its sample, this clone was seen once. The gene calls are TRBV11-3 and TRBJ2-3, with 7 bases that match TRBD2. CDR1 and CDR2 from the germline V gene are SGHNT and YENEEA. J lost 1 base, V lost 1 base, and 2 bases had no gene match. This CDR3 comprises 15 residues. The CDR3 reads CASSLALAGTDTQYF. CDR3 nucleotides: TGTGCCAGCAGCTTAGCTCTAGCGGGCACAGATACGCAGTATTTT.

Only a few counts were recorded for this clone. The J gene is TRBJ1-6, the V gene TRBV27; TRBD1 agrees at 7 bases. CDR1 is MNHEY, CDR2 SMNVEV, per germline (reference sequence). The CDR3 runs to 14 residues. Germline trimming cut 6 bases from V and 6 bases from J; bases unmatched to any gene: 5. The CDR3 coding sequence is TGTGCCAGCAGGCCGGACAGGTTTAATTCACCCCTCCACTTT. Its protein product is CASRPDRFNSPLHF.

The rearrangement uses TRBV19 and TRBJ2-1; TRBD1 aligns across 7 bases. The germline V gene has CDR1 LNHDA and CDR2 SQIVND (reference sequence). This CDR3 contains 16 residues. J gave up 0 bases and V 7 bases, and 9 bases lay outside the gene matches. In DNA, the CDR3 is TGTGCCAGTACCAGAACAGGGGCCAGCTCCTACAATGAGCAGTTCTTC. Its protein product is CASTRTGASSYNEQFF.

The chain recombines TRBV5-1 with TRBJ1-1; TRBD1 is a possible D gene (5 bases). The germline V and J ends were trimmed by 1 base and 6 bases, with 13 bases remaining between them. The CDR3 consists of 14 residues. CDR1 and CDR2 from the germline V gene are SGHRS and YFSETQ. CDR3 DNA: TGCGCCAGCAGCTTGAGACGGGGGACCTCTGAAGCTTTCTTT. Translation gives CASSLRRGTSEAFF.

The chain uses TRBV6-1 and TRBJ1-2, with TRBD1 identical over 7 bases. The CDR3 contains 15 residues. Germline CDR1 reads MNHNS; CDR2 reads SASEGT. V trimming: 2 bases; J trimming: 4 bases; junction bases outside the gene matches: 7. CDR3 sequence reads: CASSEPGQFFYGYTF. The CDR3 DNA sequence: TGTGCCAGCAGTGAACCGGGACAGTTCTTCTATGGCTACACCTTC.

The V call is TRBV6-5, the J call TRBJ1-1; 8 nucleotides align to TRBD1. With 6 bases clipped from V and 8 bases from J, the junction kept 8 bases outside the gene matches. The germline CDR1 and CDR2 sequences are MNHEY and SVGAGI. This CDR3 region has 13 residues. In DNA, the CDR3 is TGTGCCAGCAGGGAGTCCGGGACAGGCGAAGCTTTCTTT. Translating it yields CASRESGTGEAFF.

This chain uses TRBV12-3 or TRBV12-4 with TRBJ1-2; maybe TRBD1 (5 bases). The V end was cut by 6 bases, the J end by 7 bases, with 12 bases between. CDR3 size: 12 residues. In nucleotides, the CDR3 is TGTGCCAGCAGCAAAGGGGTCGGTGGCTACACCTTC. Translation gives CASSKGVGGYTF.

This chain connects TRBV7-2 to TRBJ1-4, with 7 bases matching TRBD1. CDR1 SGHTA and CDR2 FQGNSA come from the germline V gene. The CDR3 sequence is 14 residues long. V trimming: 6 bases; J trimming: 5 bases; junction bases outside the gene matches: 6. The CDR3 sequence: CASRLDRSNEKLFF. The CDR3 nucleotides are TGTGCCAGCAGATTGGACAGGTCAAATGAAAAACTGTTTTTT.

The chain is built from TRBV4-2 and TRBJ2-3; D possibly corresponds to TRBD2 (6 bases). This CDR3 has 17 residues. Germline-derived CDR1 and CDR2 are LGHNA and YNFKEQ. The V end was cut by 2 bases, the J end by 0 bases, with 15 bases between. The CDR3 here is CASSQTFSGSSTDTQYF. CDR3 sequence (DNA): TGTGCCAGCAGCCAAACCTTTAGCGGTTCTAGCACAGATACGCAGTATTTT.

This chain connects TRBV14 to TRBJ1-6; D gene uncertain. V was shortened by 0 bases and J by 11 bases, with 8 bases between the two germline ends. The CDR3 contains 13 residues. CDR1 is SGHDN, CDR2 FVKESK, per germline. CDR3 nucleotides: TGTGCCAGCAGCCAAGATCTTATTACACCCCTCCACTTT. Protein product: CASSQDLITPLHF.

The V call is TRBV13, the J call TRBJ2-1, with 14 bases fitting TRBD2. J gave up 5 bases and V 4 bases, and 4 bases lay outside the gene matches. CDR1 and CDR2 (germline): PRHDT, FYEKMQ (reference sequence). CDR3 size: 16 residues. The CDR3 DNA is TGTGCCAGCAGCTCGCCGGGACTAGCGGGAGACAATGAGCAGTTCTTC. It encodes CASSSPGLAGDNEQFF.

The chain joins TRBV5-1 to TRBJ1-2; 9 bases are a match to TRBD1. V gave up 1 base and J gave up 3 bases; unmatched junction bases: 10. There are 17 residues in the CDR3. Germline assignment: CDR1 SGHRS and CDR2 YFSETQ. The DNA for the CDR3 is TGCGCCAGCAGCTTGAAGGCGGGACAGGGTTATTACTATGGCTACACCTTC. Translating gives CASSLKAGQGYYYGYTF.

The CDR3 DNA sequence: TGTGCCAGCAGCTCTTGGACAGGGGGGGACACTGAAGCTTTCTTT. As protein: CASSSWTGGDTEAFF. The V and J genes are TRBV3-1 (or the pseudogene TRBV3-2) and TRBJ1-1; 10 bases fit TRBD1. Per the germline V gene, CDR1 is LGHDT and CDR2 is YNNKEL (reference sequence). V gave up 5 bases and J gave up 3 bases; unmatched junction bases: 6. The CDR3 is 15 residues long.